This passage covers 4 T cell receptor beta chains from one sample sequenced in a study of shared clonotypes between healthy human individuals. TCRdb's table, derived via immunoSEQ multiplex PCR, lists solely in-frame clones and lacks some. The sample has about 2.2 million clones, roughly 93% seen once. CD8 cells classed as naive were CD45RO-negative and positively selected for CCR7, excluding terminally differentiated effector memory CD45RA+ cells. The sequenced sample consisted of naive CD8+ T cells from PBMCs. Receptors were obtained from a man younger than 35 in good health. Some clones in this sample may be carry-over from other donors' samples.

The sample holds a few counts of this clone. The chain uses TRBV2 and TRBJ1-1, with D perhaps matching TRBD1 (6 bases). The CDR3 has 13 amino acids. The V gene lost 10 bases and the J gene lost 4 bases, with 16 bases spanning the gap. Germline V gene lookup returns CDR1 SNHLY and CDR2 FYNNEI. This chain's CDR3 is CAITGFLGTEAFF. CDR3 coding DNA: TGTGCCATTACAGGGTTCCTTGGCACTGAAGCTTTCTTT.

Remarks on this clone: At one end, the junction sequence differs from germline, possibly due to a read error. CDR3 DNA sequence: TGTACCAGCAGTGTCCGACAGGGGGTAGAGGAAGCTTTCTTT. It specifies CTSSVRQGVEEAFF. The chain couples TRBV28 to TRBJ1-1; 9 positions agree with TRBD1. This CDR3 spans 14 amino acids. Germline loops: CDR1 MDHEN, CDR2 SYDVKM.

The V and J genes are TRBV7-9 and TRBJ2-1, with TRBD2 identical over 7 bases. J gave up 8 bases and V 2 bases, and 18 bases lay outside the gene matches. The CDR3 extends over 18 amino acids. Germline CDR1 is SEHNR and CDR2 is FQNEAQ (reference sequence). CDR3 region: CASSLPQTLQTSIYEQFF. The CDR3 bases are TGTGCCAGCAGCTTACCCCAGACCCTTCAGACTAGCATCTATGAGCAGTTCTTC. Using reference TRBV7-9 and TRBJ2-1 for the parts outside the CDR3, the full variable domain is DTGVSQNPRHKITKRGQNVTFRCDPISEHNRLYWYRQTLGQGPEFLTYFQNEAQLEKSRLLSDRFSAERPKGSFSTLEIQRTEQGDSAMYLCASSLPQTLQTSIYEQFFGPGTRLTVL.

The chain employs TRBV5-6 and TRBJ2-5; possibly TRBD2 for D (6 bases). The tail of the sequence fits TRBJ2-7 better, so the J call may be wrong. Germline CDR1 is SGHDT and CDR2 is YYEEEE. The CDR3 contains 14 residues. This chain's CDR3 is CASSFQASGVEQYF. The CDR3 coding sequence is TGTGCCAGCAGCTTTCAGGCCTCGGGGGTCGAGCAGTACTTC.